The TCR beta chain described here comes from a study of blood T cell repertoires in COVID-19. TCRdb keeps only in-frame clones here, not all; method: immunoSEQ multiplex PCR. The sample has approximately 230,000 clones; 70% to 85% are singletons. The receptor was isolated from a man aged 35-49 years who had recovered from COVID-19. The sample comprised PBMCs or T cells enriched from blood (not recorded which).

CDR3 region: CASSRKGQRGAGEQYF. The CDR3 coding sequence is TGCGCCAGCAGCCGAAAAGGCCAGCGGGGTGCGGGTGAGCAGTACTTC. J is TRBJ2-7 and V is TRBV4-3; 7 nucleotides agree with TRBD2. Germline V gives CDR1 LGHNA, CDR2 YSLEER. The V gene end was trimmed by 4 bases and the J gene end by 7 bases; junction bases not matched to a gene: 16. The CDR3 is 16 amino acids.